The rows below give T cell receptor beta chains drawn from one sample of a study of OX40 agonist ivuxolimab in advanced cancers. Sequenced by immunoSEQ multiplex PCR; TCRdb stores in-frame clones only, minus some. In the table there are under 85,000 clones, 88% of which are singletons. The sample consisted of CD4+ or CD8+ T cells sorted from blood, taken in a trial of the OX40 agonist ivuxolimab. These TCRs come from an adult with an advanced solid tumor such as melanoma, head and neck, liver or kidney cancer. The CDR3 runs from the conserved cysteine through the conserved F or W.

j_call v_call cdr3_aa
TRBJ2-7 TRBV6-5 CASSRDLTGEQYF
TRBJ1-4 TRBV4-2 CASSQDAGKVEKLFF
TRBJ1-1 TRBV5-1 CASSLQASNTEAFF
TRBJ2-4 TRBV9 CASSATDKNIQYF
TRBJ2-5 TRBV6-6 CASSYYQETQYF
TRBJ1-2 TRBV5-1 CASSAAFGTVGANYGYTF
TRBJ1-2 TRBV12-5 CASGRTSKRSGYTF
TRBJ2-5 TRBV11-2 CASSLMATSVPQYF
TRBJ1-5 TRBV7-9 CASSRRGPLPQHF
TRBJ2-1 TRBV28 CASSYRGGNNEQFF
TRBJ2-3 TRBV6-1 CASTRAGPNTDTQYF
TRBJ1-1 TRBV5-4 CAPGGQVNTEAFF
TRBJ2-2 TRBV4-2 CASSQRAAGELFF
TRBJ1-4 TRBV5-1 CASSLDTAGEKLFF
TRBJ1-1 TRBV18 CASSTPGGTVNTEAFF
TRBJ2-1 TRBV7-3 CASSLTALAGGLSHNEQFF
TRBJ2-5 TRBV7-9 CASSSRANQETQYF
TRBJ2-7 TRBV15 CATSRDLVATSLEQYF
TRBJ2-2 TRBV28 CASSLDSSNTGELFF
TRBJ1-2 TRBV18 CASSPPGQGGGYTF
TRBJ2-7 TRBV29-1 CSVAGTGLTYEQYF
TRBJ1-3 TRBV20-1 CSARIVNTIYF
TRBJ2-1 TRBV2 CASSRGRTGENEQFF
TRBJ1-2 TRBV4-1 CASNKRGQIIDGYTF
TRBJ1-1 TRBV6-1 CASSDGAEAFF
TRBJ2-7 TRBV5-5 CASSTTGTPLRQQYF
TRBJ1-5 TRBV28 CASVQGSRNQPQHF
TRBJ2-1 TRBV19 CASIAPGTSGNEQFF
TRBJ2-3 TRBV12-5 CASGQGHGTDTQYF
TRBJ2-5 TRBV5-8 CASRSSWTSGVGTQYF
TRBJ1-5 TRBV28 CASSPATGHQPQHF
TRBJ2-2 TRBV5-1 CASSLYQDTGELFF
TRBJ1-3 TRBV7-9 CASSQDGNTIYF
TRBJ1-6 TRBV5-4 CASNEQLTDNSPLHF
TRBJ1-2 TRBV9 CASSGRQGVYYGYTF
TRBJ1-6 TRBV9 CASSVGVDSPLHF
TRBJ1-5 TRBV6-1 CASSEVSNQPQHF
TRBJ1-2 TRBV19 CASSEPSRGPGYTF
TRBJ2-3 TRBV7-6 CASSLSGDTQYF
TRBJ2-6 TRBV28 CASSPPGGGIERRVVLTF
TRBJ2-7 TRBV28 CASSLGGRLLPYEQYF
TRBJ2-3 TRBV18 CASSPPSGGFEGSQYF
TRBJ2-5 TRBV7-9 CASSPRAVQETQYF
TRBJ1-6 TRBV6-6 CASSYFGTGYSPLHF
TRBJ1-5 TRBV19 CASSWDQRVNQPQHF
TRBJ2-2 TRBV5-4 CASSAPGDQAFTGELFF